A selection of T cell receptor beta chains follows, all from one sample in a study of technical replicates of blood from several donors. Profiling relied on immunoSEQ multiplex PCR, and the TCRdb table lists in-frame clones only, not all of them. This sample has tens of thousands of clones, with about 92% found just once. The sample consisted of T cells isolated from PBMCs. The receptor source for this set is a human donor in good health. Each CDR3 is given with its conserved first and last residue. The D gene is left open where the match is weak. Not all rows give a size; the values are once, few, many and, for expanded clones, a class.

>TRBJ2-1|TRBV1|-|-|14
CTSSQDGTSNEQFF
TGCACCAGCAGCCAAGATGGGACTAGCAATGAGCAGTTCTTC
>TRBJ1-1|TRBV11-3|-|-|13
CASSFEGNTEAFF
TGTGCCAGCAGCTTTGAGGGCAACACTGAAGCTTTCTTT
>TRBJ2-1|TRBV4-1|-|TRBD1|15
CASSHGQDEYNEQFF
TGCGCCAGCAGCCATGGACAGGATGAATACAATGAGCAGTTCTTC
>TRBJ2-2|TRBV18|-|-|15
CASSPRQGGTGELFF
TGTGCCAGCTCACCCCGACAGGGAGGCACCGGGGAGCTGTTTTTT
>TRBJ2-3|TRBV15|-|-|13
CATEAQEADTQYF
TGTGCCACCGAGGCCCAGGAGGCAGATACGCAGTATTTT
>TRBJ2-2|TRBV5-4|-|-|15
CASSSYFGGTGELFF
TGTGCCAGCAGCTCATATTTCGGCGGGACCGGGGAGCTGTTTTTT
>TRBJ2-6|TRBV18|-|-|15
CASSPRGSGANVLTF
TGTGCCAGCTCCCCCAGGGGCTCTGGGGCCAACGTCCTGACTTTC
>TRBJ2-2|TRBV27|-|TRBD2|15
CASSLGGGPPGELFF
TGTGCCAGCAGTTTGGGGGGAGGGCCCCCCGGGGAGCTGTTTTTT
>TRBJ1-2|TRBV30|few|-|12
CAWRGGPGGYTF
TGTGCCTGGAGGGGGGGGCCTGGTGGCTACACCTTC
>TRBJ1-1|TRBV18|-|-|14
CASSLFQENTEAFF
TGTGCCAGCTCATTATTCCAGGAGAACACTGAAGCTTTCTTT
>TRBJ2-3|TRBV9|-|-|15
CASSVAAVHTDTQYF
TGTGCCAGCAGCGTAGCTGCGGTCCACACAGATACGCAGTATTTT
>TRBJ2-2|TRBV6-5|-|TRBD2|13
CASSPSGPGELFF
TGTGCCAGCAGCCCTAGCGGACCAGGGGAGCTGTTTTTT
>TRBJ2-5|TRBV25-1|-|TRBD1|14
CASTKTGGGETQYF
TGTGCCAGCACCAAGACAGGGGGAGGAGAGACCCAGTACTTC
>TRBJ1-2|TRBV28|-|TRBD1|15
CASTVAGGVDYGYTF
TGTGCCAGCACGGTAGCAGGGGGCGTAGACTATGGCTACACCTTC
>TRBJ1-4|TRBV11-3|-|-|15
CASTPQPGTNEKLFF
TGTGCCAGCACCCCTCAACCGGGAACGAATGAAAAACTGTTTTTT
>TRBJ2-7|TRBV5-1|-|TRBD2|16
CASSQATSGSGYEQYF
TGCGCCAGCAGCCAAGCTACTAGCGGGAGTGGCTACGAGCAGTACTTC
>TRBJ2-5|TRBV5-6|-|-|15
CASSLGSAFGETQYF
TGTGCCAGCAGCTTGGGCTCGGCTTTCGGGGAGACCCAGTACTTC
>TRBJ2-1|TRBV6-1|-|TRBD2|15
CASSELAGGYNEQFF
TGTGCCAGCAGTGAACTAGCGGGAGGGTACAATGAGCAGTTCTTC
>TRBJ2-1|TRBV9|-|TRBD1|17
CASSVDLRAGGYNEQFF
TGTGCCAGCAGCGTAGATTTACGGGCAGGGGGCTACAATGAGCAGTTCTTC
>TRBJ2-2|TRBV6-1|-|-|14
CATKTGLGTGELFF
TGTGCCACCAAGACAGGCCTGGGCACCGGGGAGCTGTTTTTT
>TRBJ1-2|TRBV11-2|-|-|13
CASSLGANYGYTF
TGTGCCAGCAGCTTAGGCGCCAACTATGGCTACACCTTC
>TRBJ1-2|TRBV30|-|-|12
CAWSPGGNGYTF
TGTGCCTGGAGTCCCGGGGGGAATGGCTACACCTTC
>TRBJ2-7|TRBV5-1|-|-|13
CASRHHERYEQYF
TGCGCCAGCAGACATCACGAACGCTACGAGCAGTACTTC
>TRBJ1-5|TRBV28|-|-|11
CASSGNQPQHF
TGTGCCAGCTCGGGCAATCAGCCCCAGCATTTT
>TRBJ1-2|TRBV30|-|-|12
CAWRETVYGYTF
TGTGCCTGGAGAGAGACAGTCTATGGCTACACCTTC
>TRBJ2-7|TRBV15|-|-|14
CATSRGQGWDEQYF
TGTGCCACCAGCAGAGGTCAGGGTTGGGACGAGCAGTACTTC
>TRBJ1-1|TRBV7-8|-|TRBD1|17
CASSPRDRVSGNTEAFF
TGTGCCAGCAGCCCCCGGGACAGGGTATCTGGGAACACTGAAGCTTTCTTT
>TRBJ2-3|TRBV2|-|TRBD2|15
CALRSSGIFTDTQYF
TGTGCCCTACGTAGTAGCGGGATCTTCACAGATACGCAGTATTTT
>TRBJ2-2|TRBV15|-|-|14
CATSNALVAGELFF
TGTGCCACCAGCAATGCTTTAGTGGCCGGGGAGCTGTTTTTT
>TRBJ2-5|TRBV9|-|-|16
CASSVGGGDGGETQYF
TGTGCCAGCAGCGTAGGAGGGGGGGATGGAGGAGAGACCCAGTACTTC
>TRBJ2-1|TRBV10-2|-|TRBD2|13
CASMGLVYNEQFF
TGCGCCAGCATGGGACTAGTCTACAATGAGCAGTTCTTC
>TRBJ1-1|TRBV6-5|-|-|14
CASSPTQVNTEAFF
TGTGCCAGCAGTCCGACCCAGGTGAACACTGAAGCTTTCTTT
>TRBJ2-7|TRBV27|-|TRBD2|14
CASSLSGGSHEQYF
TGTGCCAGCAGTTTATCGGGGGGGTCCCACGAGCAGTACTTC
>TRBJ1-4|TRBV28|-|TRBD1|16
CASSRHGTASNEKLFF
TGTGCCAGCAGCCGACACGGGACAGCTTCCAATGAAAAACTGTTTTTT
>TRBJ2-5|TRBV6-1|-|TRBD2|18
CASSESSPGGPGGETQYF
TGTGCCAGCAGTGAAAGTTCGCCGGGAGGGCCGGGCGGGGAGACCCAGTACTTC
>TRBJ1-2|TRBV30|-|-|16
CAWRKGAVASNYGYTF
TGTGCCTGGAGAAAAGGGGCCGTTGCTTCTAACTATGGCTACACCTTC
>TRBJ2-1|TRBV2|-|TRBD1|15
CASPQGDRGVNEQFF
TGTGCCAGCCCCCAGGGGGACAGGGGCGTCAATGAGCAGTTCTTC
>TRBJ1-5|TRBV9|few|TRBD1|14
CASSGTGGNQPQHF
TGTGCCAGCAGCGGTACAGGGGGCAATCAGCCCCAGCATTTT
>TRBJ2-7|TRBV11-2|-|-|16
CASSLGPDIFSYEQYF
TGTGCCAGCAGCTTAGGCCCGGACATATTTTCCTACGAGCAGTACTTC